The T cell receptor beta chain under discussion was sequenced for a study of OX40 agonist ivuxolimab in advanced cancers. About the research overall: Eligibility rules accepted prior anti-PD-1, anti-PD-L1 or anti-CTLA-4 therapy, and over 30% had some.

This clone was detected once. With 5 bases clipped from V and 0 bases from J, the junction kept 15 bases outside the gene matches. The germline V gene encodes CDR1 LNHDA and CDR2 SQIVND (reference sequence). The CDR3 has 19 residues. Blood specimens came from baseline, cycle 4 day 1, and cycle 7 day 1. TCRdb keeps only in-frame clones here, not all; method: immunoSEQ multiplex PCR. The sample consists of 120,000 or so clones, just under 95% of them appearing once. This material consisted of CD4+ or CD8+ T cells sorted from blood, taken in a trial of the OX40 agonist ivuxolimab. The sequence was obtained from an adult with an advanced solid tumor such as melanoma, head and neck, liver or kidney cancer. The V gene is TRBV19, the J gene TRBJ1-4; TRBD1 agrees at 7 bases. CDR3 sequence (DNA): TGTGCCAGTAGTTCGCCGGGACAGCCGTCTTACTCAACTAATGAAAAACTGTTTTTT. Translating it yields CASSSPGQPSYSTNEKLFF.